This TCR beta chain comes out of a study of T cell responses to AZD1222 COVID-19 vaccine (dated by TCRdb to about 2021). In terms of the full investigation: A total of 230 to 250 trial participants underwent TCR sequencing, of whom 207 received two doses of AZD1222 and 26 received two doses of the MenACWY control vaccine. Trial participants were enrolled by age into subgroups of 18-55, 56-69 and 70-plus years, and around 150, 28 and 57 TCR-sequenced participants, respectively, were included in these subgroups.

The germline V gene provides CDR1 SGHNT and CDR2 YENEEA. CDR3 length: 13 amino acids, cysteine to phenylalanine. The read is trimmed to its CDR3 DNA, 39 bases read in frame from base 1. V loses 2 bases of germline sequence and J loses 6 bases, and the interval between the two ends is 8 bases. According to the study, the label for this sample's time point signals: about 28 days (+/-7) after the second vaccine dose. AZD1222 recipients whose second dose came at about 4 weeks and those whose second dose came at about 12 weeks were combined into one group, since spike-specific TCR depth and breadth did not differ between the two schedules. Samples from vaccinated people were obtained from the UK trials COV001 and COV002, which included a single-blind randomized controlled phase 2/3 trial of AZD1222 (ChAdOx1 nCoV-19) in healthy adults. For TCRbeta chain sequencing, PBMC samples from trial participants were taken at day 0 and at day 28 after the second dose.

A note on this clone: It has no known antigen specificity. Nothing much larger sits one base from this clone, and base qualities are not available.

General study outcomes and caveats: Participants were mostly white British and included more females than males, and it was suggested by the authors that clonal diversity may have been underestimated. Reportedly, almost half of the unique spike-specific TCRs recognized epitopes lying outside the regions that are mutated in the B.1.351 and B.1.1.7 variants. Vaccine-associated CD4 TCRs spanned the whole spike protein, with dominant responses in regions 160-218 and 743-854. Because no day 14 peak-response samples were available, repertoires were characterized only after the peak T cell response. After two AZD1222 doses, spike-specific TCR breadth and depth were significantly higher than at day 0 and than in MenACWY recipients. Conclusions about previously exposed vaccinees are limited, since just 6 or 7 AZD1222 recipients were seropositive for SARS-CoV-2 at baseline. In the small 56-69-year group, the increase in depth fell short of significance, most likely because of low power.

The CDR3 regions of human TCRbeta chains were subjected to immunosequencing. The paper's processing steps were these. TCRs in the repertoires were matched against a reference library of SARS-CoV-2-specific TCRs that had been generated with the MIRA antigen-specificity platform. Breadth was defined as the fraction of unique TCRs that were SARS-CoV-2-associated, and depth was defined as the fraction of total T cells that were SARS-CoV-2-associated. Using the MIRA data, every spike-specific TCR was mapped to the spike region that the TCR reacted to and assigned to either a CD4 or a CD8 class. Log10-transformed breadth and depth values were compared by one-way ANOVA with Sidak's multiple comparisons tests. TCRdb obtained this table from immuneACCESS and retained in-frame rearrangements with V and J assigned. These tables miss some clones; where compared with another copy, unresolved V genes account for less than half of the shortfall, and the remainder is unexplained. The V and J calls and clone size come from that table; D and trimming were worked out from the DNA. In all, the sample holds about 150,000 clones, and 90% of those were seen once. The top ten clones comprise 5% to 6.5% of the sample.

The specimen comprised peripheral blood, sampled 28 days after the second AZD1222 dose. The V gene is TRBV11-3 and the J gene is TRBJ2-1, with TRBD1 tentatively as D gene (6 bases match). The clonotype comes from an adult who received the AZD1222 COVID-19 vaccine. The CDR3 region reads CASSLQGSNEQFF. The bases are TGTGCCAGCAGCTTACAGGGGAGCAATGAGCAGTTCTTC.